The entry below gives a single T cell receptor (beta chain) sequence along with its context. This sample was taken from a study of cytomegalovirus exposure and HLA in healthy donors. CDR3 size: 14 residues. V was pared by 3 bases and J by 2 bases, with 4 bases of the junction left unmatched. CDR1 is SGDLS and CDR2 is YYNGEE in the germline V gene. The study ran its PCR with 60 Vbeta and 13 Jbeta primers. The protocol was immunoSEQ multiplex PCR, while the TCRdb copy is restricted to in-frame clones and leaves out a portion. The data contain some 78,000 clones, 65% to 75% of them singletons. Sequencing used PBMCs. The gene calls are TRBV9 and TRBJ1-2; 7 nucleotides agree with TRBD1. The source of this sequence is a man aged 40-50 years in good health and CMV-seropositive. The DNA for the CDR3 is TGTGCCAGCAGCGCCTCGGACAGGAACTATGGCTACACCTTC. It encodes CASSASDRNYGYTF.